This T cell receptor beta chain derives from a study of T cell responses to AZD1222 COVID-19 vaccine. Study results and limitations: Nearly half of unique spike-specific TCRs reportedly avoided B.1.351 and B.1.1.7 mutated regions. The CD4 TCRs associated with vaccination extended across spike and predominated at 160-218 and 743-854.

Trimming shortened V by 1 base and J by 5 bases, and 15 bases separated the two germline ends. CDR1 is SGHAT, CDR2 FQNNGV, per germline. The CDR3 totals 16 residues. This clone was detected only a few times. What it recognizes is unknown. Generated by immunoSEQ multiplex PCR, the TCRdb table keeps only in-frame clones and is missing some. Altogether 110,000 or so clones are present, 85% to 90% being singletons, with the ten largest covering around 3%. The chain joins TRBV11-2 to TRBJ1-5; the D is unclear. This receptor was obtained from an adult who received the AZD1222 COVID-19 vaccine. Sequenced here: peripheral blood, sampled 28 days after the second AZD1222 dose. CDR3 bases: TGTGCCAGCAGCTTAGGGGAAGGGCCTCGGGATCAGCCCCAGCATTTT. It codes for CASSLGEGPRDQPQHF.